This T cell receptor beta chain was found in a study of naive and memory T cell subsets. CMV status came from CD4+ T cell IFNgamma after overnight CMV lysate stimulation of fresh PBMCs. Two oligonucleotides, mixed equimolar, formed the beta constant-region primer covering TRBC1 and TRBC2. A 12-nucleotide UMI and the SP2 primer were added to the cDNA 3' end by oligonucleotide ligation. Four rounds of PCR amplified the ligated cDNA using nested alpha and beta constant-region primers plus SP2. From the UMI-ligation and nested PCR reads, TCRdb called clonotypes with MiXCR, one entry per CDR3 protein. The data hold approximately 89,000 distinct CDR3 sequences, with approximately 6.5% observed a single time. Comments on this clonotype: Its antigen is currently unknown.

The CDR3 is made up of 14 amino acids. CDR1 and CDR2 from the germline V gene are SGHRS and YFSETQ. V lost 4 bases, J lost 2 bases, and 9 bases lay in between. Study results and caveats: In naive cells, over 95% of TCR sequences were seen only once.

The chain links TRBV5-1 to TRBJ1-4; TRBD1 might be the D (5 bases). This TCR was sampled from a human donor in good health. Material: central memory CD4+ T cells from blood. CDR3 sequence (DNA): TGCGCCAGCAGCCACGACAGTACTAATGAAAAACTGTTTTTT. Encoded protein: CASSHDSTNEKLFF.